This T cell receptor beta chain was recovered during a study of PD-1 blockade in classical Hodgkin lymphoma. Overall study context: Patients were given intravenous nivolumab, 3 mg/kg, every 2 weeks. Whole-study results and caveats: CD4+ but not CD8+ TCR diversity rose significantly by C4D1. Healthy donors were reported to have higher baseline TCR diversity than newly diagnosed patients. Before treatment, complete responders showed about the same diversity as newly diagnosed patients.

As for this clone: What it binds is unknown.

Every patient relapsed after autologous stem cell transplantation, and brentuximab vedotin exposure varied. Sequencing used immunoSEQ multiplex PCR; TCRdb keeps in-frame clones, though not all of them. The sample contains approximately 13,000 clones, 80% to 95% of which appear only once. Trimming cost V 2 bases and J 3 bases, with 17 bases left between them. CDR1 is WSHSY, CDR2 SAAADI, per germline. The CDR3 extends over 18 amino acids. The chain uses TRBV10-2 and TRBJ2-6, with D perhaps matching TRBD2 (5 bases). The clonotype was recovered from a human donor with classical Hodgkin lymphoma. Sequencing used peripheral blood mononuclear cells (PBMCs), obtained at baseline. CDR3 region: CASSEASLATFGANVLTF. The CDR3 coding sequence is TGCGCCAGCAGTGAGGCTAGTTTAGCGACGTTTGGGGCCAACGTCCTGACTTTC.